The 23 T cell receptor beta chains given below trace back to one sample, sequenced in a study of spatial heterogeneity in lung cancer. Via MiXCR, TCRdb re-called the 5' RACE reads, giving one row per CDR3 protein. The sample records 40,000 to 45,000 distinct CDR3 sequences, 6% to 7% being singletons. Time point: sample taken at primary tumor resection. Whole RNA from tumor, nontumor lung or frozen PBMC was sequenced unsorted. Sample: PBMCs, taken at surgery. The receptor set was obtained from a female donor with early-stage non-small cell lung cancer.

On this clonotype: A much bigger clone sits one base away, suggesting this may be a read error. The chain employs TRBV6-1 and TRBJ1-1; D not certain. The CDR3 length is 14 residues. CDR1 and CDR2 from the germline V gene are MNHNS and SASEGT. Trimming removed 2 bases from V and 0 bases from J, with 7 bases in between. CDR3 coding DNA: TGTGCCAGCAGTGAATGCTATCTGAACACTGAAGCTTTCTTT. Translation gives CASSECYLNTEAFF.

This clonotype was seen only a few times. This chain joins TRBV2 and TRBJ2-7; D unclear. The CDR3 has 10 residues. Germline V gene lookup returns CDR1 SNHLY and CDR2 FYNNEI. The V and J ends lost 6 bases and 7 bases respectively, with 7 bases between them. The CDR3 is CASRDLEQYF. The CDR3 DNA follows: TGTGCCAGCAGAGACTTAGAGCAGTACTTC.

The chain couples TRBV28 to TRBJ2-4, with D tentatively TRBD1 (6 bases). CDR3 length: 18 residues. Germline CDR1 reads MDHEN; CDR2 reads SYDVKM. Trimming left V 8 bases short and J 0 bases short, with 23 bases between. The CDR3 here is CASQFSTAQGLAKNIQYF. The DNA of the CDR3 is TGTGCCAGCCAATTTTCAACCGCTCAGGGGCTAGCCAAAAACATTCAGTACTTC.

This clonotype occurred a few times. The chain links TRBV7-8 to TRBJ2-2, with D maybe TRBD2 (5 bases). CDR3 length equals 15 residues. Germline-derived CDR1 and CDR2 are SGHVS and FQNEAQ. V lost 5 bases to trimming and J lost 7 bases, with 17 bases between them. The CDR3 DNA reads as TGTGCCAGCAGCCCTCGGGCCCTCGGAGGCGGGGAGCTGTTTTTT. It translates to CASSPRALGGGELFF. Supplemented by reference TRBV7-8 and TRBJ2-2, the full variable domain reads GAGVSQSPRYKVAKRGQDVALRCDPISGHVSLFWYQQALGQGPEFLTYFQNEAQLDKSGLPSDRFFAERPEGSVSTLKIQRTQQEDSAVYLCASSPRALGGGELFFGEGSRLTVL.

The chain is built from TRBV12-3 or TRBV12-4 and TRBJ1-4, with 9 bases identical to TRBD1. With V trimmed by 6 bases and J by 7 bases, 9 bases remained unmatched. The CDR3 loop spans 15 amino acids. The chain's CDR3 is CASRREGQGREKLFF. Written as DNA, the CDR3 is TGTGCCAGCAGGCGGGAGGGACAGGGACGTGAAAAACTGTTTTTT.

This clonotype appeared a few times. This chain uses TRBV7-6 with TRBJ2-3; maybe TRBD1 (6 bases). CDR3 length equals 15 residues. The germline CDR1 and CDR2 sequences are SGHVS and FNYEAQ. The V and J ends lost 2 bases and 2 bases respectively, with 11 bases between them. The CDR3 spells CASSLTGSHTDTQYF. The CDR3 nucleotides read TGTGCCAGCAGCTTAACAGGGAGTCACACAGATACGCAGTATTTT.

This clonotype was counted a few times. The chain is built from TRBV18 and TRBJ1-4; D might be TRBD1 (6 bases). Trimming stripped 1 base from V and 8 bases from J, with 8 bases between. CDR3 size: 13 residues. Germline assignment: CDR1 KGHSH and CDR2 LQKENI. The CDR3 region has the DNA TGTGCCAGCTCACCACGGGACAAGGAAAAACTGTTTTTT. It translates to CASSPRDKEKLFF.

This clonotype was counted ten times or more. The genes are TRBV20-1 and TRBJ2-1, with D unclear. CDR3 length: 11 amino acids. V lost 4 bases and J 4 bases, leaving 5 bases between the germline ends. CDR1 is DFQATT and CDR2 is SNEGSKA in the germline V gene (reference sequence). The CDR3 DNA reads as TGCAGTGCTATGTCATACAATGAGCAGTTCTTC. Protein sequence: CSAMSYNEQFF.

This clonotype was seen more than once but under ten times. This chain connects TRBV7-9 to TRBJ1-4; tentative D call: TRBD1 (6 bases). The CDR3 loop spans 15 amino acids. The V and J ends lost 2 bases and 3 bases respectively, with 10 bases between them. Per germline, CDR1 SEHNR and CDR2 FQNEAQ (reference sequence). CDR3 in amino acids: CASSLIGQPNEKLFF. The CDR3 DNA sequence: TGTGCCAGCAGCTTAATTGGACAGCCTAATGAAAAACTGTTTTTT.

This clonotype occurred a few times. V and J are TRBV19 and TRBJ2-7, with D maybe TRBD2 (6 bases). CDR1 is LNHDA and CDR2 is SQIVND in the germline V gene (reference sequence). The length of the CDR3 is 14 residues. Trimming stripped 5 bases from V and 3 bases from J, with 14 bases between. CDR3 in amino acids: CASSQTGLLYEQYF. The CDR3 region has the DNA TGTGCCAGTAGTCAGACGGGACTGCTCTACGAGCAGTACTTC.

This clonotype was detected ten times or more. The chain couples TRBV12-3 or TRBV12-4 to TRBJ2-3; 13 bases map to TRBD2. J was trimmed by 6 bases and V by 6 bases; bases with no gene match: 6. This CDR3 contains 15 residues. This CDR3 reads CASRATSGGADTQYF. The DNA of the CDR3 is TGTGCCAGCAGGGCTACTAGCGGGGGGGCCGATACGCAGTATTTT.

This clonotype was seen repeatedly, ten times or more. V usage is TRBV19 and J usage is TRBJ2-4; either TRBD1 or TRBD2 may supply D (5 bases each). V gave up 5 bases and J gave up 14 bases, with 19 bases separating them. CDR1 is LNHDA and CDR2 is SQIVND in the germline V gene (reference sequence). This CDR3 is built from 13 residues. The CDR3 region has the DNA TGTGCCAGTAGTTTCGAGCTGGCGGGCAGGGAGTACTTC. Encoded protein: CASSFELAGREYF. Full variable domain (missing parts from reference TRBV19 and TRBJ2-4): DGGITQSPKYLFRKEGQNVTLSCEQNLNHDAMYWYRQDPGQGLRLIYYSQIVNDFQKGDIAEGYSVSREKKESFPLTVTSAQKNPTAFYLCASSFELAGREYFGAGTRLSVL.

This clonotype was counted at least ten times. CDR3 coding DNA: TGTGCCACCAGCAGAGATCTAGGGCGCTATGGCTACACCTTC. Translating gives CATSRDLGRYGYTF. The V gene is TRBV15, the J gene TRBJ1-2, with D unresolved. Per the germline V gene, CDR1 is LNHNV and CDR2 is YYDKDF (reference sequence). Deletions cut 0 bases from V and 4 bases from J, with 9 bases between. The CDR3 loop spans 14 amino acids.

This clonotype showed up just a few times. The chain is built from TRBV4-1 and TRBJ1-3; D gene ambiguous. V was pared by 0 bases and J by 5 bases, with 11 bases between. CDR1 is MGHRA and CDR2 is YSYEKL in the germline V gene. The CDR3 spans 15 residues. CDR3 DNA: TGCGCCAGCAGCCAAGATTCCGGTAGGAGAAACACCATATATTTT. It is translated as CASSQDSGRRNTIYF.

This clonotype was picked up a small number of times. The J gene is TRBJ1-6, the V gene TRBV30; 7 nucleotides line up with TRBD1. Germline V CDR1 and CDR2: GTSNPN, SVGIG (reference sequence). The V and J ends lost 4 bases and 0 bases, in that order; junction bases with no gene match: 15. CDR3 size: 19 residues. CDR3 DNA sequence: TGTGCCTGGAAACCGGGACAGACGACTTCGAGCTCCTATAATTCACCCCTCCACTTT. Its translation: CAWKPGQTTSSSYNSPLHF.

This clonotype was recorded at least ten times. The V and J genes are TRBV5-1 and TRBJ2-4; 13 nucleotides align to TRBD2. The CDR3 has 18 residues. Germline lookup yields CDR1 SGHRS and CDR2 YFSETQ. J lost 4 bases, V lost 4 bases, and 11 bases had no gene match. The CDR3, as DNA: TGCGCCAGCAGCCCGGGACTAGCGGGGCCCTCGGGGAAAAACATTCAGTACTTC. Translated, it gives CASSPGLAGPSGKNIQYF.

This clonotype appeared many times. The chain combines TRBV9 with TRBJ2-7; 9 bases agree with TRBD2. This CDR3 is built from 16 residues. V lost 0 bases, J lost 6 bases, and 10 bases stayed unmatched. Germline-derived CDR1 and CDR2 are SGDLS and YYNGEE. CDR3 region: CASSVVPGLATGEQYF. For the CDR3, the DNA is TGTGCCAGCAGCGTAGTTCCAGGACTAGCGACTGGCGAGCAGTACTTC.

The rearrangement links TRBV28 to TRBJ2-7; TRBD1 agrees at 11 bases. Germline values: CDR1 MDHEN, CDR2 SYDVKM. V lost 6 bases, J lost 4 bases, and 2 bases stayed unmatched. This CDR3 comprises 13 residues. The CDR3 loop reads CASRDRGRYEQYF. The CDR3 DNA is TGTGCCAGCAGGGACAGGGGGCGGTACGAGCAGTACTTC.

This clonotype came up many times. V is TRBV7-2 and J is TRBJ2-2; D possibly matches TRBD1 or TRBD2 (6 bases each). The V gene lost 5 bases and the J gene lost 7 bases, with 11 bases spanning the gap. The germline gives CDR1 SGHTA, CDR2 FQGNSA. CDR3 length: 13 residues. The CDR3 is CASSGRGDGELFF. DNA of the CDR3: TGTGCCAGCAGCGGTAGGGGGGACGGGGAGCTGTTTTTT.

This clonotype was found many times. The chain links TRBV29-1 to TRBJ2-3, with D unclear. From germline, CDR1 is SQVTM and CDR2 ANQGSEA. V lost 3 bases, J lost 6 bases, and 10 bases lay in between. The CDR3 runs to 12 residues. For the CDR3, the DNA is TGCAGCGTTGATATCGATCAGGATACGCAGTATTTT. Translated, it gives CSVDIDQDTQYF.

This clonotype was counted many times. The chain couples TRBV7-2 to TRBJ2-3; TRBD1 is a possible D gene (7 bases). Germline V gene data show CDR1 as SGHTA and CDR2 as FQGNSA. CDR3 length: 12 residues. Trimming shortened V by 2 bases and J by 11 bases, and 11 bases separated the two germline ends. The CDR3 is CASSLFRGEQYF. CDR3 coding DNA: TGTGCCAGCAGCTTATTCAGGGGGGAGCAGTATTTT. The variable domain in full, with the rest retrieved from reference TRBV7-2 and TRBJ2-3, is GAGVSQSPSNKVTEKGKDVELRCDPISGHTALYWYRQSLGQGLEFLIYFQGNSAPDKSGLPSDRFSAERTGGSVSTLTIQRTQQEDSAVYLCASSLFRGEQYFGPGTRLTVL.

This clonotype was recorded many times. The chain has TRBV20-1 and TRBJ2-1; possibly TRBD1 for D (6 bases). Germline V gene sequence: CDR1 DFQATT, CDR2 SNEGSKA (reference sequence). The germline V and J ends were trimmed by 6 bases and 8 bases, with 20 bases remaining between them. The CDR3 is 14 amino acids. The CDR3 region is CSAWGGGVSDEQFF. DNA for the CDR3: TGCAGTGCCTGGGGTGGGGGCGTTTCGGATGAGCAGTTCTTC.

This clonotype was counted at least ten times. J is TRBJ2-3 and V is TRBV5-1; 9 bases agree with TRBD1. Germline CDR1 and CDR2: SGHRS and YFSETQ. V lost 4 bases and J lost 4; bases outside the gene matches: 7. CDR3 length equals 15 residues. The CDR3 nucleotides are TGCGCCAGCAGCAGCACAGGGGGCCGGGCAGATACGCAGTATTTT. Its protein is CASSSTGGRADTQYF.